This is a list of T cell receptor beta chains from one sample in a study of cytomegalovirus exposure and HLA in healthy donors. TCRdb's copy holds only in-frame clones and misses some; the assay was immunoSEQ multiplex PCR. The sample has approximately 170,000 clones, 85% seen once. The sequencing sample was made of PBMCs. The receptors were gathered from a boy between 2 and 10 years old in good health and CMV-seronegative. Each CDR3 is given with its conserved first and last residue. Each record gives: CDR3 DNA, CDR3 protein, clone size, V gene, D gene, J gene. A D gene is named only where the DNA matches it firmly. Some rows mark clone size as missing; the rest say once, few, many or name a class of expanded clone.

DNA: TGTGCCAGCAGCACGTGGGGGGACCCCTTGGTGAAACTGTTTTTT
CDR3: CASSTWGDPLVKLFF
size: -
V: TRBV27
D: -
J: TRBJ1-4

DNA: TGTGCCTGGAGCGAACCGAGCACTGAAGCTTTCTTT
CDR3: CAWSEPSTEAFF
size: -
V: TRBV30
D: -
J: TRBJ1-1

DNA: TGCGCCAGCAGCTCCCCGGGAGGGCAGCCACAGGGTACGCAGTATTTT
CDR3: CASSSPGGQPQGTQYF
size: -
V: TRBV5-1
D: TRBD2
J: TRBJ2-3

DNA: TGTGCCAGCAGTTTATTGACTAGCGGGAGGCGACAAGAGACCCAGTACTTC
CDR3: CASSLLTSGRRQETQYF
size: once
V: TRBV27
D: TRBD2
J: TRBJ2-5

DNA: TGTGCCAGCAGTGAAGGAGCGGACTATGGCTACACCTTC
CDR3: CASSEGADYGYTF
size: -
V: TRBV2
D: -
J: TRBJ1-2

DNA: TGTGCCAGTAGTATAGAGACCGGACACCCGAACACTGAAGCTTTCTTT
CDR3: CASSIETGHPNTEAFF
size: -
V: TRBV19
D: -
J: TRBJ1-1

DNA: TGTGCCTGGGGGGGACAGTCCTACGAGCAGTACTTC
CDR3: CAWGGQSYEQYF
size: -
V: TRBV30
D: TRBD1
J: TRBJ2-7

DNA: TGTGCCAGCAGTGAATCGCGCCCCTACTTCTATAATTCACCCCTCCACTTT
CDR3: CASSESRPYFYNSPLHF
size: -
V: TRBV6-1
D: -
J: TRBJ1-6

DNA: TGCGCCAGCAGTGGTACTAGCGGGTCCTACAATGAGCAGTTCTTC
CDR3: CASSGTSGSYNEQFF
size: -
V: TRBV10-1
D: TRBD2
J: TRBJ2-1

DNA: TGTGCCAGCAGCATGCTTACAGGGAGAACTGAAGCTTTCTTT
CDR3: CASSMLTGRTEAFF
size: -
V: TRBV11-2
D: -
J: TRBJ1-1

DNA: TGTGCCAGCAGCTCCAGGGGGCGCCGTGAAAAACTGTTTTTT
CDR3: CASSSRGRREKLFF
size: -
V: TRBV7-9
D: TRBD1
J: TRBJ1-4

DNA: TGTGCCAGCACCCTAGCGGGGGGATACAATGAGCAGTTCTTC
CDR3: CASTLAGGYNEQFF
size: -
V: TRBV7-9
D: TRBD2
J: TRBJ2-1

DNA: TGCGCCAGCAGTGAGTCCTCCTTCGGTCCCCAAGAGACCCAGTACTTC
CDR3: CASSESSFGPQETQYF
size: -
V: TRBV10-1
D: -
J: TRBJ2-5

DNA: TGTGCCAGCAGGACAGGCGACTCTGGAAACACCATATATTTT
CDR3: CASRTGDSGNTIYF
size: -
V: TRBV28
D: -
J: TRBJ1-3

DNA: TGTGCCAGCAACGAGGGAAGACTAGCGGGAATCGATGAGCAGTTCTTC
CDR3: CASNEGRLAGIDEQFF
size: -
V: TRBV7-9
D: TRBD2
J: TRBJ2-1

DNA: TGTGCCAGCTTCCGAGGATGGACAGAACAAGAGACCCAGTACTTC
CDR3: CASFRGWTEQETQYF
size: -
V: TRBV2
D: -
J: TRBJ2-5

DNA: TGCAGCTCCAGGGGCCTAATGAACACTGAAGCTTTCTTT
CDR3: CSSRGLMNTEAFF
size: -
V: TRBV29-1
D: -
J: TRBJ1-1

DNA: TGTGCCAGCAGTTTTTCGACAGGGAGGAGGAGATCACCCCTCCACTTT
CDR3: CASSFSTGRRRSPLHF
size: -
V: TRBV28
D: TRBD1
J: TRBJ1-6

DNA: TGTGCCAGCAGTCTAAACAGGCCCCTCGATGAAAAACTGTTTTTT
CDR3: CASSLNRPLDEKLFF
size: once
V: TRBV28
D: -
J: TRBJ1-4

DNA: TGTGCCTGGAGTTTACAGGGGGCTTACAATGAGCAGTTCTTC
CDR3: CAWSLQGAYNEQFF
size: -
V: TRBV30
D: TRBD1
J: TRBJ2-1

DNA: TGTGCCAGTAGTCCCGGACTAGCGAACTACAATGAGCAGTTCTTC
CDR3: CASSPGLANYNEQFF
size: -
V: TRBV19
D: TRBD2
J: TRBJ2-1

DNA: TGTGCCAGCTTCACGGCTCCCCCGGGTGGCTACACCTTC
CDR3: CASFTAPPGGYTF
size: few
V: TRBV7-9
D: -
J: TRBJ1-2

DNA: TGTGCCAGCACACCTTTGTCTAAATCCAATCAGCCCCAGCATTTT
CDR3: CASTPLSKSNQPQHF
size: -
V: TRBV6-1
D: -
J: TRBJ1-5

DNA: TGTGCCAGCAGTCTGGAGACTCTTTTTGGTGAGCAGTTCTTC
CDR3: CASSLETLFGEQFF
size: -
V: TRBV7-8
D: -
J: TRBJ2-1

DNA: TGTGCCAGCAGCGTCCTTAGCGGGCCCCCCCAAGAGGCCCAGTACTTC
CDR3: CASSVLSGPPQEAQYF
size: -
V: TRBV9
D: TRBD2
J: TRBJ2-5

DNA: TGTGCCAGCAGTGTGAGGGTGCTCACCTCCTACGAGCAGTACTTC
CDR3: CASSVRVLTSYEQYF
size: once
V: TRBV6-1
D: -
J: TRBJ2-7

DNA: TGTGCCAGCGTCTGGACAGGGTCCACCGAGCAGTACTTC
CDR3: CASVWTGSTEQYF
size: -
V: TRBV27
D: TRBD1
J: TRBJ2-7

DNA: TGTGCCAGCAACCTAGCGGGAAGCACAGATACGCAGTATTTT
CDR3: CASNLAGSTDTQYF
size: once
V: TRBV9
D: TRBD2
J: TRBJ2-3

DNA: TGCAGCGCAGCGGGAGCGGGGGAGACCCAGTACTTC
CDR3: CSAAGAGETQYF
size: -
V: TRBV29-1
D: TRBD2
J: TRBJ2-5

DNA: TGTGCCAGCAGACATACAGCGGATCAGCCCCAGCATTTT
CDR3: CASRHTADQPQHF
size: -
V: TRBV28
D: -
J: TRBJ1-5

DNA: TGTGCCAGCAGCTTAGGTGGGGGGGGTAAAAATCAGCCCCAGCATTTT
CDR3: CASSLGGGGKNQPQHF
size: -
V: TRBV7-6
D: -
J: TRBJ1-5

DNA: TGTGCCAGCAGCTTCTCTGACAGGGGTAATGAAAAACTGTTTTTT
CDR3: CASSFSDRGNEKLFF
size: -
V: TRBV5-4
D: TRBD1
J: TRBJ1-4

DNA: TGCGCCAGACGGGGTCTAAGCGGGGAGGAGACCCAGTACTTC
CDR3: CARRGLSGEETQYF
size: -
V: TRBV23-1
D: TRBD2
J: TRBJ2-5

DNA: TGTGCCATCAGTGAGTCTCGGGAGGTCGGCTATGGCTACACCTTC
CDR3: CAISESREVGYGYTF
size: -
V: TRBV10-3
D: -
J: TRBJ1-2

DNA: TGTGCCAGCAGTCCCCGGGCGGGCGAAAAACTGTTTTTT
CDR3: CASSPRAGEKLFF
size: few
V: TRBV28
D: -
J: TRBJ1-4

DNA: TGTGCCAGCAGCTCCGCACAGGGGGGTCTAAGCTATGGCTACACCTTC
CDR3: CASSSAQGGLSYGYTF
size: once
V: TRBV7-9
D: TRBD1
J: TRBJ1-2

DNA: TGTGCCAGCAGCAAAGGGGGGCGGGAGAGAGGTAATGAGCAGTTCTTC
CDR3: CASSKGGRERGNEQFF
size: once
V: TRBV21-1
D: -
J: TRBJ2-1

DNA: TGTGCCAGTAGTATTACACAGGGTCAGCCCCAGCATTTT
CDR3: CASSITQGQPQHF
size: -
V: TRBV19
D: -
J: TRBJ1-5

DNA: TGTGCCAGCAGCTTGGCTGGTACCGGGGGGGAGCAGTACTTC
CDR3: CASSLAGTGGEQYF
size: -
V: TRBV5-5
D: TRBD2
J: TRBJ2-7